Below, 7 T cell receptor beta chains from the same sample are listed, as sequenced in a study of shared clonotypes between healthy human individuals. Measured with immunoSEQ multiplex PCR; TCRdb has only the in-frame clones, and not every one. This table holds around 2,000,000 clones, roughly 94% found once. Specimen: naive CD4+ T cells sorted from blood. Subset described: CD45RA+ positively selected. Source of these receptors: a man aged 18 to 30 in good health.

J is TRBJ1-4 and V is TRBV2, with unresolved D. The CDR3 runs 15 residues. Germline CDR1 is SNHLY and CDR2 is FYNNEI. Trimming stripped 2 bases from V and 5 bases from J, with 12 bases between. This CDR3 reads CASSEYGVRNEKLFF. The DNA of the CDR3 is TGTGCCAGCAGTGAATATGGGGTGAGAAATGAAAAACTGTTTTTT.

The gene calls are TRBV6-5 and TRBJ2-4; D may be TRBD1 or TRBD2 (5 bases each). The CDR3 consists of 15 residues. V lost 6 bases and J 9 bases, leaving 21 bases between the germline ends. Germline loops: CDR1 MNHEY, CDR2 SVGAGI. This chain's CDR3 is CASRGWANGGGIQYF. Here the CDR3 DNA reads TGTGCCAGCAGGGGCTGGGCAAACGGTGGGGGCATTCAGTACTTC.

The chain combines TRBV7-9 with TRBJ2-7; D remains ambiguous. The V and J ends lost 5 bases and 1 base respectively, with 12 bases between them. This CDR3 has 14 amino acids. Germline-derived CDR1 and CDR2 are SEHNR and FQNEAQ (reference sequence). In DNA form, the CDR3 reads TGTGCCAGCAGCCACTCCGCAGCTTCCTACGAGCAGTACTTC. Residues: CASSHSAASYEQYF.

The gene calls are TRBV7-9 and TRBJ2-4, with 8 bases that match TRBD1. Germline-derived CDR1 and CDR2 are SEHNR and FQNEAQ (reference sequence). Trimming removed 4 bases from V and 1 base from J; junction bases left unmatched: 12. The CDR3 is 18 amino acids. CDR3 sequence: CASSSISAGGAAKNIQYF. The DNA for the CDR3 is TGTGCCAGCAGCTCGATATCTGCAGGGGGCGCGGCCAAAAACATTCAGTACTTC.

CDR3: CASSSAGTSGGYEQYF. CDR3 DNA: TGCGCCAGCAGCTCAGCCGGGACTAGCGGCGGCTACGAGCAGTACTTC. V usage is TRBV5-1 and J usage is TRBJ2-7; 11 bases agree with TRBD2. With V trimmed by 3 bases and J by 3 bases, 8 bases remained unmatched. Germline assignment: CDR1 SGHRS and CDR2 YFSETQ. CDR3 length: 16 amino acids.

The chain combines TRBV28 with TRBJ1-5; the match to TRBD1 covers 11 bases. The J segment lost 4 bases and the V segment lost 5 bases, leaving 10 bases of the junction unmatched. CDR3 length: 17 amino acids. CDR1 and CDR2 (germline): MDHEN, SYDVKM. The CDR3 protein is CASSTPGQGELNQPQHF. In DNA form, the CDR3 reads TGTGCCAGCAGTACCCCGGGACAGGGGGAATTAAATCAGCCCCAGCATTTT.

The chain carries TRBV7-9 and TRBJ2-4, with 9 bases identical to TRBD2. Germline CDR1 SEHNR, CDR2 FQNEAQ (reference sequence). CDR3 length: 16 residues. J was trimmed by 0 bases and V by 6 bases; bases with no gene match: 6. CDR3 protein: CASSSSSGTAKNIQYF. The CDR3 DNA follows: TGTGCCAGCAGTTCTTCTAGCGGGACAGCCAAAAACATTCAGTACTTC.